This TCR beta chain was found in a study of T cell changes during pregnancy in multiple sclerosis. The V and J ends lost 6 bases and 5 bases respectively, with 16 bases between them. CDR1 MNHNY and CDR2 SVGAGI come from the germline V gene (reference sequence). The CDR3 is 14 residues long. The protocol was immunoSEQ multiplex PCR, while the TCRdb copy is restricted to in-frame clones and leaves out a portion. The repertoire holds over 100,000 clones, around nine tenths seen once, with 1.5% in the top ten. The sequence was collected from a female donor with multiple sclerosis, enrolled in a pregnancy study. The chain carries TRBV6-6 and TRBJ1-1; no clear D gene. The material sequenced was peripheral blood, taken in the third trimester of pregnancy. The CDR3 loop reads CASRLLPEGTEAFF. The CDR3 DNA is TGTGCCAGCAGACTTTTGCCGGAGGGAACTGAAGCTTTCTTT.